Each of the 24 T cell receptor beta chains below was sequenced from the same sample in a study of blood T cell repertoires in COVID-19 (dated by TCRdb to 2020 to 2021). Library method: the immunoSEQ multiplex PCR assay. TCRdb took over this immuneACCESS table, retaining in-frame rearrangements with V and J assigned. Such tables are incomplete; in checked studies, under half of the missing clones stem from an unresolved V gene, and the remainder is unexplained. In all, the sample holds 150,000 to 200,000 clones, and 80% to 90% of those were seen once. The leading ten clones occupy less than 20% of the sample. The sequenced sample consisted of peripheral blood. These receptors were collected from a woman older than 75 with acute or convalescent COVID-19.

This sequence joins TRBV24-1 and TRBJ2-1; TRBD2 might be the D (5 bases). V lost 5 bases and J 8 bases, leaving 12 bases between the germline ends. Germline V CDR1 and CDR2: KGHDR, SFDVKD. CDR3 length: 13 amino acids. The CDR3, as DNA: TGTGCCACCAGTGGACCGATGGACTATGAGCAGTTCTTC. It encodes CATSGPMDYEQFF.

The chain is built from TRBV4-1 and TRBJ2-7; a possible D gene is TRBD2 (5 bases). V was trimmed by 0 bases and J by 1 base, leaving 10 bases between them. The germline V gene has CDR1 MGHRA and CDR2 YSYEKL. The CDR3 is 15 residues long. The CDR3 DNA follows: TGCGCCAGCAGCCAAGAGAAACGGGGTTCCTACGAGCAGTACTTC. Its translation is CASSQEKRGSYEQYF.

The J gene is TRBJ1-5, the V gene TRBV4-1, with a tentative D call TRBD1 (6 bases). Germline V gives CDR1 MGHRA, CDR2 YSYEKL. V lost 4 bases to trimming and J lost 0 bases, with 13 bases between them. The CDR3 runs 16 residues. Written as DNA, the CDR3 is TGCGCCAGCAGCCTGAACCTGGACAGTAGCAATCAGCCCCAGCATTTT. It is translated as CASSLNLDSSNQPQHF.

The chain carries TRBV18 and TRBJ2-5; 7 nucleotides align to TRBD1. The CDR3 is made up of 15 amino acids. Germline trimming cut 6 bases from V and 8 bases from J; bases unmatched to any gene: 15. The germline gives CDR1 KGHSH, CDR2 LQKENI. The CDR3 DNA is TGTGCCAGCTCCCTACGGGACAGTGGCAGTGTTACCCAGTACTTC. As protein: CASSLRDSGSVTQYF.

The CDR3 region is CASSLGLAGVDEKLFF. Here the CDR3 DNA reads TGTGCCAGCAGCTTAGGACTGGCAGGGGTGGATGAAAAACTGTTTTTT. The genes are TRBV11-2 and TRBJ1-4, with TRBD1 as a possible D gene (6 bases). V was cut by 1 base and J by 6 bases, with 15 bases left in between. The CDR3 contains 16 residues. Germline-derived CDR1 and CDR2 are SGHAT and FQNNGV.

J is TRBJ2-2 and V is TRBV18; D may be TRBD2 (6 bases). The ends were cut back, 5 bases at V and 0 bases at J, with 13 bases in the middle. Germline V gives CDR1 KGHSH, CDR2 LQKENI. The CDR3 length is 16 residues. The CDR3 coding sequence is TGTGCCAGCTCAAAGGCCGGGAGCCCGAACACCGGGGAGCTGTTTTTT. Residues: CASSKAGSPNTGELFF.

Notes on this clone: Other DNA sequences of this sample code for an identical CDR3. This chain links TRBV30 with TRBJ1-1; D is possibly TRBD1 (5 bases). CDR1 GTSNPN and CDR2 SVGIG come from the germline V gene (reference sequence). Trimming left V 0 bases short and J 7 bases short, with 12 bases between. The CDR3 is 13 residues long. CDR3 nucleotides: TGTGCCTGGAGTGTAGGTTTGGGGGGTGAAGCTTTCTTT. It specifies CAWSVGLGGEAFF.

The chain joins TRBV4-2 to TRBJ2-3, with 9 bases that match TRBD2. CDR3 size: 16 residues. Germline values: CDR1 LGHNA, CDR2 YNFKEQ. With V trimmed by 1 base and J by 4 bases, 6 bases remained unmatched. CDR3 coding DNA: TGTGCCAGCAGCCAAGGGAGTAGCGGGAGTCCAGATACGCAGTATTTT. Translated: CASSQGSSGSPDTQYF.

V and J are TRBV19 and TRBJ1-4; 9 bases agree with TRBD1. The CDR3 runs to 17 residues. V lost 6 bases, J lost 0 bases, and 8 bases stayed unmatched. The germline gives CDR1 LNHDA, CDR2 SQIVND (reference sequence). In nucleotides, the CDR3 is TGTGCCAGTAGGGACAGGGGAAATCTGCCAACTAATGAAAAACTGTTTTTT. This translates into CASRDRGNLPTNEKLFF.

The chain has TRBV21-1 and TRBJ2-3; the table's D gene call, TRBD1, was not cross checked with the DNA. TRBV21-1 is flagged as a pseudogene. The CDR3 extends over 16 amino acids. CDR3 residues: CASSKVRGQSTDTQYF. For the CDR3, the DNA is TGTGCCAGCAGCAAAGTCAGGGGCCAGTCCACAGATACGCAGTATTTT.

This sequence joins TRBV5-4 and TRBJ2-3; 16 nucleotides match TRBD2. Unmatched junction bases numbered 5, after V lost 4 bases and J lost 0 bases. The germline CDR1 and CDR2 sequences are SGHNT and YYREEE (reference sequence). The CDR3 totals 18 residues. The CDR3 here is CASSQAGLAGGSTDTQYF. The CDR3 bases are TGTGCCAGCAGCCAGGCGGGACTAGCGGGGGGGAGCACAGATACGCAGTATTTT.

This chain uses TRBV19 with TRBJ2-2, with 11 bases that match TRBD2. The ends lost 2 bases at V and 6 bases at J; junction bases unmatched: 14. The germline CDR1 and CDR2 sequences are LNHDA and SQIVND (reference sequence). This CDR3 has 19 amino acids. The CDR3 loop is CASSILHSGRAMGAGELFF. CDR3 DNA sequence: TGTGCCAGTAGTATACTCCATAGCGGGAGGGCTATGGGGGCCGGGGAGCTGTTTTTT.

The chain employs TRBV19 and TRBJ1-5, with D perhaps TRBD1 (6 bases). The J call is uncertain, as TRBJ2-3 better fits the DNA end. Germline V CDR1 and CDR2: LNHDA, SQIVND (reference sequence). The CDR3 runs 16 residues. The CDR3 sequence: CASSMDSSGGNQPQYF. The CDR3 nucleotides read TGTGCCAGTAGTATGGACAGCTCGGGTGGCAATCAGCCCCAGTATTTT.

V usage is TRBV4-3 and J usage is TRBJ2-7, with 12 bases lining up with TRBD1. The CDR3 totals 16 residues. V gave up 3 bases and J gave up 3 bases; unmatched junction bases: 6. Germline lookup yields CDR1 LGHNA and CDR2 YSLEER. The CDR3 is CASSHTGQGAIYEQYF. The CDR3 DNA reads TGCGCCAGCAGCCATACGGGACAGGGGGCAATCTACGAGCAGTACTTC.

V usage is TRBV10-3 and J usage is TRBJ1-4; maybe TRBD1 (6 bases). Germline assignment: CDR1 ENHRY and CDR2 SYGVKD. The CDR3 sequence is 13 residues long. V lost 5 bases and J 10 bases, leaving 14 bases between the germline ends. CDR3 in amino acids: CAISLIDRRKLFF. The CDR3, as DNA: TGTGCCATCAGTTTAATCGACAGGAGAAAACTGTTTTTT.

V and J are TRBV6-5 and TRBJ1-2, with TRBD1 identical over 8 bases. The J segment lost 7 bases and the V segment lost 6 bases, leaving 7 bases of the junction unmatched. Germline V gene sequence: CDR1 MNHEY, CDR2 SVGAGI. This CDR3 comprises 13 residues. CDR3 residues: CASRDSGGAGYTF. DNA for the CDR3: TGTGCCAGCAGGGACTCAGGGGGCGCTGGCTACACCTTC.

The chain links TRBV27 to TRBJ2-2; 7 bases align to TRBD2. The CDR3 contains 16 residues. CDR1 MNHEY and CDR2 SMNVEV come from the germline V gene (reference sequence). V trimming: 4 bases; J trimming: 6 bases; junction bases outside the gene matches: 11. The chain's CDR3 is CASSSHRDYGAGELFF. The CDR3 DNA follows: TGTGCCAGCAGTTCGCACCGGGACTACGGAGCCGGGGAGCTGTTTTTT.

This chain connects TRBV18 to TRBJ2-5, with D uncertain. CDR1 is KGHSH, CDR2 LQKENI, per germline. V lost 6 bases, J lost 1 base, and 9 bases lay in between. This CDR3 region has 13 residues. The CDR3: CASSNRAQETQYF. The CDR3 coding sequence is TGTGCCAGCTCCAATCGCGCCCAAGAGACCCAGTACTTC.

The CDR3 spells CASSCTPGQRHTEAFF. Written as DNA, the CDR3 is TGTGCCAGCAGCTGCACACCGGGACAGCGACACACTGAAGCTTTCTTT. This chain joins TRBV11-3 and TRBJ1-1, with 7 nucleotides matching TRBD1. Looked up from germline, CDR1 is SGHNT and CDR2 is YENEEA. This CDR3 is built from 16 residues. V dropped 4 bases and J dropped 3; count of bases not matched to a gene: 11.

The genes are TRBV10-3 and TRBJ2-2, with 8 bases aligning to TRBD2. This CDR3 is built from 15 residues. Germline V lookup: CDR1 ENHRY, CDR2 SYGVKD. With V trimmed by 3 bases and J by 6 bases, 6 bases remained unmatched. The CDR3 is CAISEREGLSGELFF. The CDR3 DNA reads as TGTGCCATCAGTGAACGGGAGGGCCTGTCCGGGGAGCTGTTTTTT.

For the CDR3, the DNA is TGTGCCAGCAGCTCCGCGGATCCGGACCAAGAGACCCAGTACTTC. Translation gives CASSSADPDQETQYF. The chain recombines TRBV7-8 with TRBJ2-5; no reliable D call. There are 15 residues in the CDR3. V was clipped by 4 bases and J by 0 bases, with 12 bases between them. Per germline, CDR1 SGHVS and CDR2 FQNEAQ.

This clone was seen only a few times. This chain links TRBV7-4 with TRBJ1-5, with D possibly TRBD1 on 5 matching bases. This CDR3 region has 16 residues. Germline V CDR1 and CDR2: SGHVT, SQSDAQ. Trimming took off 7 bases at V and 5 bases at J, with 21 bases between the two ends. The CDR3 spells CASTSPGGETDQPQHF. The CDR3 DNA sequence: TGTGCCAGCACCTCCCCGGGGGGGGAAACAGATCAGCCCCAGCATTTT. The complete variable domain, with remaining parts taken from reference TRBV7-4 and TRBJ1-5, reads GAGVSQSPRYKVAKRGRDVALRCDSISGHVTLYWYRQTLGQGSEVLTYSQSDAQRDKSGRPSGRFSAERPERSVSTLKIQRTEQGDSAVYLCASTSPGGETDQPQHFGDGTRLSIL.

This clone has just one count. V is TRBV5-1 and J is TRBJ2-5, with TRBD2 as a possible D gene (6 bases). The V gene lost 5 bases and the J gene lost 5 bases, with 16 bases spanning the gap. The CDR3 spans 14 residues. Per germline, CDR1 SGHRS and CDR2 YFSETQ. CDR3 nucleotides: TGCGCCAGCAGATACCGGGACTTGGGGGAGACCCAGTACTTC. Protein sequence: CASRYRDLGETQYF.

The V call is TRBV6-2 or TRBV6-3, the J call TRBJ2-1; 7 nucleotides match TRBD2. The J segment lost 5 bases and the V segment lost 2 bases, leaving 3 bases of the junction unmatched. CDR3 length: 14 amino acids. Germline V gene sequence: CDR1 MNHEY, CDR2 SVGEGT. CDR3 coding DNA: TGTGCCAGCAGTTACAGGGACTACAACAATGAGCAGTTCTTC. Translating it yields CASSYRDYNNEQFF.